The 12 T cell receptor beta chains listed next were all sequenced from one sample in a study of response to subunit inactivated influenza vaccine (dated by TCRdb to the late 2010s). The protocol used for the library was RT-PCR. The instrument was an Illumina HiSeq 2500. TCRdb applied fastp at Q25 and MiXCR to the public reads, then kept only in-frame beta chains. Every CDR3 protein is listed once, alongside the most common genes and DNA of its rows. The sample contains about 570,000 distinct CDR3 sequences, around 10% of them found a single time. The ten largest clones take up approximately 9.9% of the sample. Separately, the same data were catalogued under a study of T cells expressing NK-cell markers. As described in the second report: 5'RACE template switching, by which a universal primer site and unique molecular identifiers were added, was used to make TCR beta cDNA libraries.

This material consisted of PBMCs from blood, taken on the day of vaccination. These TCRs come from a man aged 45-60 years who received an inactivated influenza vaccine. Donor details come from another sample of the same person, matched by shared clones.

The chain links TRBV5-1 to TRBJ2-1; 8 bases map to TRBD1. The J segment lost 9 bases and the V segment lost 5 bases, leaving 13 bases of the junction unmatched. This CDR3 has 15 amino acids. Germline lookup yields CDR1 SGHRS and CDR2 YFSETQ. The CDR3: CASRTGQGGLGEQFF. The CDR3 DNA reads TGCGCCAGCAGGACTGGACAGGGAGGTCTGGGTGAGCAGTTCTTC.

This rearrangement joins TRBV25-1 to TRBJ2-1; TRBD2 agrees at 8 bases. V dropped 4 bases and J dropped 7; count of bases not matched to a gene: 6. Germline lookup yields CDR1 MGHDK and CDR2 SYGVNS. The CDR3 totals 14 residues. This CDR3 reads CASSVGGAKNEQFF. The CDR3 DNA follows: TGTGCCAGCAGTGTCGGGGGGGCTAAAAATGAGCAGTTCTTC.

The chain couples TRBV28 to TRBJ2-5; no clear D gene. Germline CDR1 MDHEN, CDR2 SYDVKM. Trimming shortened V by 10 bases and J by 2 bases, and 14 bases separated the two germline ends. This CDR3 region has 13 residues. CDR3 region: CAMGPLEQETQYF. Written as DNA, the CDR3 is TGTGCCATGGGCCCGCTCGAGCAAGAGACCCAGTACTTC. Using reference TRBV28 and TRBJ2-5 for the parts outside the CDR3, the full variable domain is DVKVTQSSRYLVKRTGEKVFLECVQDMDHENMFWYRQDPGLGLRLIYFSYDVKMKEKGDIPEGYSVSREKKERFSLILESASTNQTSMYLCAMGPLEQETQYFGPGTRLLVL.

This clonotype was seen a handful of times. The chain couples TRBV5-1 to TRBJ2-5, with D possibly TRBD1 on 5 matching bases. The CDR3 is 14 residues long. V lost 1 base, J lost 5 bases, and 12 bases lay in between. CDR1 and CDR2 (germline): SGHRS, YFSETQ. The DNA for the CDR3 is TGCGCCAGCAGCTTGAACCAGGGTAGGGAGACCCAGTACTTC. It is translated as CASSLNQGRETQYF. The entire variable domain, with the rest obtained from reference TRBV5-1 and TRBJ2-5, is as follows: KAGVTQTPRYLIKTRGQQVTLSCSPISGHRSVSWYQQTPGQGLQFLFEYFSETQRNKGNFPGRFSGRQFSNSRSEMNVSTLELGDSALYLCASSLNQGRETQYFGPGTRLLVL.

This clonotype has at least ten counts. The chain employs TRBV12-3 or TRBV12-4 and TRBJ2-1, with D perhaps TRBD1 (6 bases). CDR3 size: 13 residues. Trimming shortened V by 6 bases and J by 4 bases, and 10 bases separated the two germline ends. The CDR3 nucleotides are TGTGCCAGCAGACTCCAGGGGTACAATGAGCAGTTCTTC. This encodes CASRLQGYNEQFF.

This clonotype was seen many times. The rearrangement uses TRBV7-2 and TRBJ2-7; TRBD1 matches at 7 bases. Looked up from germline, CDR1 is SGHTA and CDR2 is FQGNSA. The CDR3 is 14 amino acids. V lost 5 bases, J lost 1 base, and 5 bases stayed unmatched. CDR3 region: CASSQRGQSYEQYF. CDR3 coding DNA: TGTGCCAGCAGCCAACGGGGACAGTCCTACGAGCAGTACTTC.

The V and J genes are TRBV12-3 or TRBV12-4 and TRBJ1-4; 10 bases match TRBD1. Trimming cost V 4 bases and J 6 bases; bases outside gene matches: 11. This CDR3 has 17 amino acids. DNA of the CDR3: TGTGCCAGCAGTTCGGGACGTAGGACAGGGGGGTATGAAAAACTGTTTTTT. Translation gives CASSSGRRTGGYEKLFF.

There are many counts of this clonotype. The genes are TRBV7-2 and TRBJ2-3, with D perhaps TRBD1 (6 bases). V was trimmed by 0 bases and J by 6 bases, leaving 19 bases between them. The CDR3 loop spans 17 amino acids. Looked up from germline, CDR1 is SGHTA and CDR2 is FQGNSA. Written as DNA, the CDR3 is TGTGCCAGCAGCTTAGCGCGGAGTCCCTTTGGGGGCGATACGCAGTATTTT. It is translated as CASSLARSPFGGDTQYF.

There are a few counts of this clonotype. This chain links TRBV18 with TRBJ2-1, with TRBD2 identical over 7 bases. Losses at the gene ends were 6 bases for V and 6 bases for J; bases not matched to a gene: 14. CDR3 length: 16 residues. CDR1 is KGHSH and CDR2 is LQKENI in the germline V gene. CDR3 nucleotide sequence: TGTGCCAGCTCTACCACGCGGGGGAAAGGCGTCAATGAGCAGTTCTTC. Encoded protein: CASSTTRGKGVNEQFF.

This clonotype showed up many times. J is TRBJ1-3 and V is TRBV9; D possibly corresponds to TRBD1 (6 bases). The CDR3 is made up of 16 amino acids. Germline V CDR1 and CDR2: SGDLS, YYNGEE. V was cut by 0 bases and J by 3 bases, with 13 bases left in between. The CDR3 nucleotides read TGTGCCAGCAGCGTAGAAACAACAGGGTATGGAAACACCATATATTTT. Protein product: CASSVETTGYGNTIYF.

The sample holds many counts of this clonotype. The rearrangement links TRBV18 to TRBJ1-1; D uncertain. The germline gives CDR1 KGHSH, CDR2 LQKENI. V gave up 5 bases and J gave up 0 bases, with 7 bases separating them. The CDR3 totals 13 residues. CDR3 coding DNA: TGTGCCAGCTCATTCGACCTGAACACTGAAGCTTTCTTT. Translation: CASSFDLNTEAFF. The whole variable domain, remainder taken from reference TRBV18 and TRBJ1-1, is NAGVMQNPRHLVRRRGQEARLRCSPMKGHSHVYWYRQLPEEGLKFMVYLQKENIIDESGMPKERFSAEFPKEGPSILRIQQVVRGDSAAYFCASSFDLNTEAFFGQGTRLTVV.

This clonotype was counted only a few times. The chain employs TRBV15 and TRBJ2-5; no definite D call. The V gene lost 1 base and the J gene lost 3 bases, with 6 bases spanning the gap. Looked up from germline, CDR1 is LNHNV and CDR2 is YYDKDF (reference sequence). CDR3 length: 13 residues. In nucleotides, the CDR3 is TGTGCCACCAGCAGAGTTACAAAAGAGACCCAGTACTTC. Protein: CATSRVTKETQYF.